This TCR beta chain was sequenced for a study of blood T cell repertoires in COVID-19. About the study: Researchers got acute and convalescent COVID-19 samples from the United States, Italy and Spain. T cells, B-cell-depleted T cells, or PBMCs supplied cDNA or gDNA.

Patients of the Seattle cohort, enrolled during active infection, were followed longitudinally. Unmatched junction bases numbered 8, after V lost 3 bases and J lost 8 bases. CDR3 length: 14 residues. Germline CDR1 and CDR2: KGHSH and LQKENI. As handled by the study authors: Quantification of nucleated cells was approximated via reference gene primer amplification. Sequenced by immunoSEQ multiplex PCR; TCRdb stores in-frame clones only, minus some. The V and J calls and clone size are taken from that table; D and trimming were inferred from the DNA. The table records around 480,000 clones, around 88% of them present only once.

The rearrangement joins TRBV18 to TRBJ1-2; 8 bases align to TRBD1. The receptor comes from a woman aged 45-65 years with COVID-19, enrolled during active disease. The sequencing sample was made of peripheral blood. For the CDR3, the DNA is TGTGCCAGCTCACCGTCAGGGGGCTCTGGAGGCTACACCTTC. Protein product: CASSPSGGSGGYTF.